Listed here are 9 T cell receptor beta chains from one sample, sequenced in a study of cytomegalovirus exposure and HLA in healthy donors. PCR amplification relied on 60 Vbeta primers (plus 13 Jbeta primers). Here immunoSEQ multiplex PCR was the method, and the copy in TCRdb shows in-frame clones only, minus some. Of 100,000 to 150,000 clones in the sample, about a sixth are singletons; the top ten hold approximately 2.9%. Sequencing was carried out using PBMCs. The receptors originated from a female donor in good health and CMV-seropositive.

The sample holds a few counts of this clone. This sequence joins TRBV9 and TRBJ1-6; D gene ambiguous. Germline V lookup: CDR1 SGDLS, CDR2 YYNGEE. CDR3 length equals 14 residues. V was cut by 0 bases and J by 8 bases, with 9 bases left in between. This CDR3 is CASSVDGSDSPLHF. The CDR3 nucleotides read TGTGCCAGCAGCGTAGACGGGTCGGATTCACCCCTCCACTTT. The complete variable domain, with remaining parts taken from reference TRBV9 and TRBJ1-6, reads DSGVTQTPKHLITATGQRVTLRCSPRSGDLSVYWYQQSLDQGLQFLIQYYNGEERAKGNILERFSAQQFPDLHSELNLSSLELGDSALYFCASSVDGSDSPLHFGNGTRLTVT.

This clone showed up just a few times. The rearrangement uses TRBV4-3 and TRBJ1-2; TRBD1 matches 7 bases. Germline V CDR1 and CDR2: LGHNA, YSLEER. The CDR3 covers 16 residues. V was clipped by 3 bases and J by 4 bases; unmatched bases: 11. The CDR3 loop is CASSQYQTGYAYGYTF. The CDR3 DNA is TGCGCCAGCAGCCAGTATCAGACAGGGTACGCCTATGGCTACACCTTC.

The gene calls are TRBV7-2 and TRBJ1-5; the D gene is possibly TRBD1 (6 bases). Trimming took off 1 base at V and 7 bases at J, with 14 bases between the two ends. Per germline, CDR1 SGHTA and CDR2 FQGNSA. This CDR3 contains 15 residues. The CDR3 loop reads CASSLVGGLGQPQHF. CDR3 DNA: TGTGCCAGCAGCTTAGTTGGGGGCTTAGGGCAGCCCCAGCATTTT.

This clone was observed a few times. V gene TRBV27 combines with J gene TRBJ2-3, with 12 bases lining up with TRBD2. The CDR3 loop spans 16 amino acids. V lost 2 bases, J lost 5 bases, and 5 bases stayed unmatched. Germline V gene data show CDR1 as MNHEY and CDR2 as SMNVEV (reference sequence). CDR3 bases: TGTGCCAGCAGTTTACTCCTAGCGGGAGGGATAGATACGCAGTATTTT. The encoded protein is CASSLLLAGGIDTQYF.

The chain has TRBV19 and TRBJ2-1, with D perhaps matching TRBD2 (6 bases). The V gene's germline CDR1 is LNHDA and CDR2 SQIVND (reference sequence). The length of the CDR3 is 13 residues. Trimming left V 5 bases short and J 4 bases short, with 9 bases between. The DNA of the CDR3 is TGTGCCAGTAGTCCGGGACTTTACAATGAGCAGTTCTTC. Protein product: CASSPGLYNEQFF.

The table lists this clone with a few counts. CDR3 loop: CASSDRDGSPLHF. CDR3 bases: TGTGCCAGTTCCGACAGGGACGGGTCACCCCTCCACTTT. The chain has TRBV19 and TRBJ1-6, with TRBD1 identical over 7 bases. CDR3 length: 13 residues. The V segment lost 8 bases and the J segment 10 bases; nucleotides outside the gene matches: 8. Germline V gives CDR1 LNHDA, CDR2 SQIVND (reference sequence). Full variable domain (missing parts from reference TRBV19 and TRBJ1-6): DGGITQSPKYLFRKEGQNVTLSCEQNLNHDAMYWYRQDPGQGLRLIYYSQIVNDFQKGDIAEGYSVSREKKESFPLTVTSAQKNPTAFYLCASSDRDGSPLHFGNGTRLTVT.

CDR3 in DNA: TGTGCCAGCAGTCCCTCGCAGGGGGCCATTGGCTATGGCTACACCTTC. Translated: CASSPSQGAIGYGYTF. The V and J genes are TRBV27 and TRBJ1-2; TRBD1 agrees at 8 bases. After removal of 5 bases from V and 4 bases from J, the junction contained 12 bases not matched to a gene. This CDR3 region has 16 residues. Germline assignment: CDR1 MNHEY and CDR2 SMNVEV (reference sequence).

This clone was counted only a few times. The chain is built from TRBV5-4 and TRBJ2-3, with 7 nucleotides matching TRBD1. This CDR3 has 14 residues. Germline V gives CDR1 SGHNT, CDR2 YYREEE (reference sequence). V lost 2 bases and J lost 6; bases outside the gene matches: 6. CDR3 nucleotides: TGTGCCAGCAGCTTTCCTCGCAGGGGGGATACGCAGTATTTT. It is translated as CASSFPRRGDTQYF.

This clone has more than one count but fewer than ten. The chain links TRBV14 to TRBJ2-7; D is possibly TRBD1 (7 bases). CDR3 length: 13 residues. From germline, CDR1 is SGHDN and CDR2 FVKESK. Trimming stripped 7 bases from V and 4 bases from J, with 14 bases between. CDR3 amino acids: CASTPAGGYEQYF. Here the CDR3 DNA reads TGTGCCAGCACCCCGGCAGGGGGGTACGAGCAGTACTTC.